Listed here are 5 T cell receptor beta chains from one sample, sequenced in a study of cytomegalovirus exposure and HLA in healthy donors. The study ran its PCR with 60 Vbeta and 13 Jbeta primers. This table comes from immunoSEQ multiplex PCR, and its TCRdb copy is limited to in-frame clones, with some not included. The sample carries 100,000 to 150,000 clones, approximately 85% recorded once. Sample: PBMCs. These receptors all come from a boy between 5 and 17 years old in good health and CMV-seronegative.

This chain uses TRBV2 with TRBJ1-2, with D possibly TRBD1 on 6 matching bases. The CDR3 sequence is 13 residues long. From germline, CDR1 is SNHLY and CDR2 FYNNEI. Trimming pared 2 bases from V and 8 bases from J, leaving 12 bases between. The CDR3 DNA reads TGTGCCAGCAGTGAAAGGGGGACGGGGGGCTACACCTTC. Translating gives CASSERGTGGYTF.

The J gene is TRBJ1-1, the V gene TRBV29-1; D not resolved. The CDR3 totals 13 residues. CDR1 is SQVTM, CDR2 ANQGSEA, per germline. V lost 1 base, J lost 0 bases, and 6 bases lay in between. The CDR3: CSVEGLMNTEAFF. Here the CDR3 DNA reads TGCAGCGTTGAAGGGCTTATGAACACTGAAGCTTTCTTT.

The rearrangement joins TRBV2 to TRBJ1-1; D is undetermined. Germline CDR1 is SNHLY and CDR2 is FYNNEI. There are 15 residues in the CDR3. Trimming removed 6 bases from V and 3 bases from J, with 17 bases in between. The CDR3 loop is CASRQSPTVDTEAFF. In DNA form, the CDR3 reads TGTGCCAGCAGACAGTCCCCAACGGTGGACACTGAAGCTTTCTTT.

The chain carries TRBV6-1 and TRBJ2-7, with D possibly matching TRBD2 (6 bases). The V gene lost 3 bases and the J gene lost 3 bases, with 15 bases spanning the gap. CDR1 and CDR2 from the germline V gene are MNHNS and SASEGT. There are 15 residues in the CDR3. DNA for the CDR3: TGTGCCAGCAGTGAGGCTAGCGCGTTTGACTACGAGCAGTACTTC. It is translated as CASSEASAFDYEQYF.

The chain joins TRBV5-4 to TRBJ2-5; D is possibly TRBD2 (6 bases). The CDR3 has 14 amino acids. Germline assignment: CDR1 SGHNT and CDR2 YYREEE (reference sequence). V was pared by 0 bases and J by 5 bases, with 11 bases between. For the CDR3, the DNA is TGTGCCAGCAGCTTGGGCTCGGGGAGGGAGACCCAGTACTTC. Translating gives CASSLGSGRETQYF.